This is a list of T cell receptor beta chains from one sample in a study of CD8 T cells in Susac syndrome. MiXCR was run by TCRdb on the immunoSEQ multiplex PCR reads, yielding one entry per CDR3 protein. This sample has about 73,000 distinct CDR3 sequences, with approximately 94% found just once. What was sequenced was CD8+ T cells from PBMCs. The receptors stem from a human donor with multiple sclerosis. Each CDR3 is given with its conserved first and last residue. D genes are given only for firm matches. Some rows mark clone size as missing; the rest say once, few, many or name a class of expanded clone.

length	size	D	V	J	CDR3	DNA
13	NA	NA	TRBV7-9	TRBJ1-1	CASSLEVWKEAFF	TGTGCCAGCAGCTTAGAGGTCTGGAAAGAAGCTTTCTTT
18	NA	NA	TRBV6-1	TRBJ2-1	CASSPSPDSASSYNEQFF	TGTGCCAGCAGTCCTTCCCCGGACTCGGCTAGCTCCTACAATGAGCAGTTCTTC
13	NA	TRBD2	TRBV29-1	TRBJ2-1	CSVETSAYNEQFF	TGCAGCGTGGAGACTAGCGCATACAATGAGCAGTTCTTC
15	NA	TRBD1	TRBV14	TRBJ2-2	CASSPPGTGIGELFF	TGTGCCAGCAGCCCACCCGGGACAGGGATCGGGGAGCTGTTTTTT
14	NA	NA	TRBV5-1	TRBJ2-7	CASSLKVTDYEQYF	TGCGCCAGCAGCTTGAAAGTGACAGACTACGAGCAGTACTTC
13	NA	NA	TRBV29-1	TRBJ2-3	CSGSQPNTDTQYF	TGCAGCGGATCACAGCCGAACACAGATACGCAGTATTTT
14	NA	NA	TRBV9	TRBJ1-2	CASSVGGDGYGYTF	TGTGCCAGCAGCGTAGGGGGGGACGGCTATGGCTACACCTTC
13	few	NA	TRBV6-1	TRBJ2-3	CASSEGGTDTQYF	TGTGCCAGCAGTGAAGGGGGCACAGATACGCAGTATTTT
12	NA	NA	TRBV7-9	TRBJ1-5	CASSLENQPQHF	TGTGCCAGCAGCTTAGAGAATCAGCCCCAGCATTTT
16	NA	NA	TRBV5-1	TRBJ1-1	CASSLVGTGTQSEAFF	TGCGCCAGCAGCTTGGTAGGAACCGGGACCCAAAGTGAAGCTTTCTTT
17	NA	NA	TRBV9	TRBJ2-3	CASSLFPGTIVRDTQYF	TGTGCCAGCAGTCTCTTTCCCGGGACCATCGTACGAGATACGCAGTATTTT
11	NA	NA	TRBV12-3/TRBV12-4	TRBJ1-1	CASSASSMAFF	TGTGCCAGCAGTGCCTCTTCTATGGCTTTCTTT
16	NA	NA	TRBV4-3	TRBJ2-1	CASSQTENGLYNEQFF	TGCGCCAGCAGCCAGACCGAAAATGGACTGTACAATGAGCAGTTCTTC
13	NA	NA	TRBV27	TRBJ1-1	CASSFGGYTEAFF	TGTGCCAGCAGTTTCGGGGGGTATACTGAAGCTTTCTTT
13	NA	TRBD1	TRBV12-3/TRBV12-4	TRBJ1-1	CASSLTGFTEAFF	TGTGCCAGCAGCCTGACAGGGTTCACTGAAGCTTTCTTT
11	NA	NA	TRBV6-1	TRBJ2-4	CASSPPNIQYF	TGTGCCAGCAGTCCGCCTAACATTCAGTACTTC
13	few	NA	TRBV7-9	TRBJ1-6	CASSLERRSPLHF	TGTGCCAGCAGCTTAGAGCGGCGGTCACCCCTCCACTTT
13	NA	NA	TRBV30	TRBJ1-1	CAWSLGRNTEAFF	TGTGCCTGGAGCCTTGGGAGGAACACTGAAGCTTTCTTT
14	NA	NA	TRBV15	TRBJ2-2	CATSRAAVTGELFF	TGTGCCACCAGCAGAGCTGCGGTCACCGGGGAGCTGTTTTTT
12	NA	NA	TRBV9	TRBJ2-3	CASSVDTDTQYF	TGTGCCAGCAGCGTAGACACAGATACGCAGTATTTT
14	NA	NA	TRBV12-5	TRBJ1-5	CASGFGVSNQPQHF	TGTGCTAGTGGTTTTGGGGTAAGCAATCAGCCCCAGCATTTT
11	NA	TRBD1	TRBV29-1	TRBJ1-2	CSVGGGTGYTF	TGCAGCGTTGGAGGGGGCACAGGCTACACCTTC